A selection of T cell receptor beta chains follows, all from one sample in a study of shared clonotypes between healthy human individuals. Sequenced by immunoSEQ multiplex PCR; TCRdb stores in-frame clones only, minus some. In the table there are more than 2,000,000 clones, 90% to 95% of which are singletons. The sequenced material came from naive CD4+ T cells sorted from blood. These receptors were obtained from a young man in good health. Both conserved end residues are part of each CDR3. The order of the fields is J gene, V gene, clone size, D gene, CDR3 protein, CDR3 DNA. A D gene is named only where the DNA matches it firmly. Expanded clones are given a class, and other clones once, few, many or no size at all.

>TRBJ1-2|TRBV29-1|NA|NA
CSVVQGGAYGYTF
TGCAGCGTTGTACAGGGAGGAGCGTATGGCTACACCTTC
>TRBJ2-7|TRBV5-1|NA|TRBD2
CASSPLAGSDYEQYF
TGCGCCAGCAGCCCGCTAGCGGGATCGGACTACGAGCAGTACTTC
>TRBJ2-1|TRBV5-1|NA|TRBD2
CASSLAVSGGVYNEQFF
TGCGCCAGCAGCTTGGCGGTGAGCGGGGGGGTTTACAATGAGCAGTTCTTC
>TRBJ2-7|TRBV28|NA|NA
CASSQSMRLSGYEQYF
TGTGCCAGCAGTCAATCTATGAGACTATCTGGCTACGAGCAGTACTTC
>TRBJ1-3|TRBV19|NA|NA
CASGGGDLLSGNTIYF
TGTGCCAGTGGTGGCGGGGACTTGCTTTCTGGAAACACCATATATTTT
>TRBJ2-7|TRBV21-1|NA|NA
CASRGRWTRNEQYF
TGTGCCAGCAGGGGGCGATGGACTAGAAACGAGCAGTACTTC
>TRBJ2-7|TRBV5-8|NA|NA
CASSLAGTGKGEQYF
TGTGCCAGCAGCTTGGCCGGGACCGGGAAAGGGGAGCAGTACTTC
>TRBJ1-5|TRBV7-2|NA|TRBD1
CASSLDRGNQPQHF
TGTGCCAGCAGCCTCGACAGGGGTAATCAGCCCCAGCATTTT
>TRBJ2-3|TRBV5-6|NA|TRBD2
CASRRTSGSTDTQYF
TGTGCCAGCCGAAGGACTAGCGGGAGCACAGATACGCAGTATTTT
>TRBJ2-2|TRBV10-3|once|TRBD1
CAISLQGKGARNTGELFF
TGTGCCATCAGTTTACAGGGGAAGGGGGCAAGGAACACCGGGGAGCTGTTTTTT
>TRBJ2-7|TRBV10-3|NA|NA
CAISGRDEQYF
TGTGCCATCAGTGGACGGGACGAGCAGTACTTC
>TRBJ2-1|TRBV7-2|NA|TRBD2
CASSLGSGSIAGEQFF
TGTGCCAGCAGCTTAGGTAGCGGGAGTATTGCCGGTGAGCAGTTCTTC
>TRBJ2-1|TRBV5-1|NA|NA
CASSLAVGAYNEQFF
TGCGCCAGCAGCTTGGCCGTGGGGGCTTACAATGAGCAGTTCTTC
>TRBJ2-3|TRBV19|NA|TRBD2
CASSIGAGGADTQYF
TGTGCCAGTAGTATCGGGGCGGGAGGTGCAGATACGCAGTATTTT
>TRBJ2-1|TRBV10-1|NA|TRBD2
CASSESGGGYNEQFF
TGCGCCAGCAGTGAGTCAGGCGGGGGCTACAATGAGCAGTTCTTC
>TRBJ2-1|TRBV7-2|NA|TRBD2
CASSFTAGGPNEQFF
TGTGCCAGCAGCTTTACTGCGGGAGGTCCCAATGAGCAGTTCTTC
>TRBJ1-6|TRBV5-1|NA|TRBD1
CASSSQGQGNSPLHF
TGCGCCAGCAGCTCCCAGGGACAGGGGAATTCACCCCTCCACTTT
>TRBJ1-4|TRBV6-1|once|TRBD1
CASSESKLGQGKLFF
TGTGCCAGCAGCGAAAGCAAACTGGGACAGGGGAAACTGTTTTTT
>TRBJ1-1|TRBV5-6|NA|NA
CASSLASGGAFF
TGTGCCAGCAGCTTGGCCTCGGGGGGAGCTTTCTTT
>TRBJ1-3|TRBV6-5|once|NA
CASSYLDSGNTIYF
TGTGCCAGCAGTTACTTGGACTCTGGAAACACCATATATTTT
>TRBJ1-1|TRBV18|NA|NA
CASSPSGRMRTEAFF
TGTGCCAGCTCACCCTCCGGCCGAATGCGAACTGAAGCTTTCTTT
>TRBJ2-5|TRBV28|NA|TRBD2
CASSFGLAGGQETQYF
TGTGCCAGCAGTTTTGGGCTAGCGGGGGGCCAAGAGACCCAGTACTTC
>TRBJ2-7|TRBV2|NA|NA
CASSDPRRGGEQYF
TGTGCCAGCAGTGATCCCCGTAGGGGGGGCGAGCAGTACTTC
>TRBJ2-2|TRBV19|few|TRBD1
CATMDRGTTGELFF
TGTGCCACTATGGACAGGGGGACCACCGGGGAGCTGTTTTTT
>TRBJ1-5|TRBV28|few|TRBD1
CASSLQTGGRREPQHF
TGTGCCAGCAGTTTACAGACAGGGGGCCGGAGGGAGCCCCAGCATTTT
>TRBJ2-1|TRBV4-1|NA|TRBD2
CASSLGTSSSSYNEQFF
TGCGCCAGCAGCCTGGGGACTAGCAGTAGCTCCTACAATGAGCAGTTCTTC
>TRBJ1-5|TRBV27|NA|TRBD1
CASSGQGQGVANQPQHF
TGTGCCAGCAGTGGTCAAGGACAGGGGGTAGCAAATCAGCCCCAGCATTTT
>TRBJ2-1|TRBV9|NA|TRBD2
CASSVTSGGLYNEQFF
TGTGCCAGCAGCGTCACTAGCGGGGGGCTCTACAATGAGCAGTTCTTC
>TRBJ1-2|TRBV18|NA|NA
CASSPPWRTTNYGYTF
TGTGCCAGCTCACCACCGTGGCGGACTACTAACTATGGCTACACCTTC
>TRBJ2-5|TRBV7-8|NA|TRBD1
CASSLGDRGFETQYF
TGTGCCAGCAGCTTAGGCGACAGGGGGTTCGAGACCCAGTACTTC
>TRBJ1-4|TRBV10-2|NA|NA
CASSEQGRDEKLFF
TGCGCCAGCAGTGAGCAGGGAAGGGATGAAAAACTGTTTTTT
>TRBJ2-1|TRBV7-2|NA|NA
CASSLADPNEQFF
TGTGCCAGCAGCTTAGCAGACCCCAATGAGCAGTTCTTC
>TRBJ2-1|TRBV1|NA|NA
CTSSGISYNEQFF
TGCACCAGCAGCGGTATCTCCTACAATGAGCAGTTCTTC
>TRBJ1-6|TRBV5-3|NA|NA
CARSLARGTKGGSPLHF
TGTGCCAGAAGCTTGGCGAGGGGAACGAAAGGGGGTTCACCCCTCCACTTT
>TRBJ2-3|TRBV29-1|NA|NA
CSAPGWGTDTQYF
TGCAGCGCCCCGGGTTGGGGTACAGATACGCAGTATTTT
>TRBJ2-7|TRBV11-2|NA|NA
CASSLGAGASYEQYF
TGTGCCAGCAGCTTAGGGGCGGGCGCGTCCTACGAGCAGTACTTC
>TRBJ1-1|TRBV7-9|NA|NA
CASNLGVGNTEAFF
TGTGCCAGCAACCTCGGGGTGGGGAACACTGAAGCTTTCTTT
>TRBJ2-1|TRBV5-1|NA|NA
CASSLGGPLYEQFF
TGCGCCAGCAGCTTGGGGGGACCGCTTTATGAGCAGTTCTTC
>TRBJ2-3|TRBV2|few|NA
CASSGGPGDTQYF
TGTGCCAGCAGTGGGGGGCCGGGAGATACGCAGTATTTT
>TRBJ1-1|TRBV6-6|NA|NA
CASNRALNTEAFF
TGTGCCAGCAACCGGGCGTTGAACACTGAAGCTTTCTTT
>TRBJ2-7|TRBV10-3|NA|NA
CATSGRFTYEQYF
TGTGCCACGTCGGGGAGATTTACCTACGAGCAGTACTTC
>TRBJ2-2|TRBV19|NA|TRBD2
CASSRAGGQNTGELFF
TGTGCCAGTAGTAGAGCGGGAGGGCAGAACACCGGGGAGCTGTTTTTT
>TRBJ2-3|TRBV19|NA|NA
CASSIGGTNTDTQYF
TGTGCCAGTAGTATCGGCGGGACGAACACAGATACGCAGTATTTT
>TRBJ2-7|TRBV2|NA|NA
CASSPGTYEQYF
TGTGCCAGCAGCCCAGGGACCTACGAGCAGTACTTC
>TRBJ1-5|TRBV5-8|NA|TRBD1
CASSSGQAPNQPQHF
TGTGCCAGCAGCTCCGGACAGGCCCCCAATCAGCCCCAGCATTTT
>TRBJ2-1|TRBV7-9|NA|TRBD2
CASSFPPTSGPYNEQFF
TGTGCCAGCAGCTTCCCTCCCACTAGCGGGCCTTACAATGAGCAGTTCTTC
>TRBJ2-5|TRBV5-8|NA|NA
CASTLGHKGQETQYF
TGTGCCAGCACCCTCGGACACAAGGGACAAGAGACCCAGTACTTC